These 6 T cell receptor beta chains were all obtained from the same sample, sequenced in a study of blood T cells in healthy people across ages. It was with a sample-barcoded 5' primer and a J-beta primer mix that a second PCR of roughly 7 to 12 cycles was run. TCRdb processed the 5' RACE reads anew with MiXCR; each CDR3 protein has one entry. Of over 600,000 distinct CDR3 sequences in the sample, about 47% are singletons; the top ten hold approximately 18%. Sequenced input: blood. Receptor source: a man aged 80 or over in good health.

The chain combines TRBV20-1 with TRBJ2-5; 8 bases match TRBD2. This CDR3 region has 15 residues. The V and J ends lost 6 bases and 2 bases, in that order; junction bases with no gene match: 11. CDR1 is DFQATT and CDR2 is SNEGSKA in the germline V gene (reference sequence). The CDR3 nucleotides are TGCAGTGCCGCTAGGTGGCGGGGGGTTCAAGAGACCCAGTACTTC. Residues: CSAARWRGVQETQYF.

This clonotype turned up a few times. V gene TRBV21-1 combines with J gene TRBJ2-1; the table's D call TRBD2 went unverified against the DNA. TRBV21-1 is classified as a pseudogene. The CDR3 consists of 14 residues. The CDR3 DNA is TGTGCCAGCAGCTGGCGGGAGCAACAAAATGAGCAGTTCTTC. The encoded protein is CASSWREQQNEQFF.

This chain connects TRBV7-2 to TRBJ1-2, with D tentatively TRBD1 (5 bases). Trimming stripped 7 bases from V and 4 bases from J, with 16 bases between. The CDR3 is 14 amino acids. CDR1 is SGHTA and CDR2 is FQGNSA in the germline V gene. For the CDR3, the DNA is TGTGCCAGCAACCCCCTGGGGCAGGCCTATGGCTACACCTTC. Translation gives CASNPLGQAYGYTF.

J is TRBJ2-1 and V is TRBV5-1; D perhaps matches TRBD1 (6 bases). The CDR3 length is 16 residues. Germline V CDR1 and CDR2: SGHRS, YFSETQ. V lost 0 bases and J 1 base, leaving 11 bases between the germline ends. CDR3: CASSLDRQASYNEQFF. CDR3 coding DNA: TGCGCCAGCAGCTTGGATAGACAGGCGTCCTACAATGAGCAGTTCTTC.

V usage is TRBV13 and J usage is TRBJ2-3; D gene unclear. CDR1 and CDR2 (germline): PRHDT, FYEKMQ (reference sequence). This CDR3 has 14 residues. V lost 6 bases and J 6 bases, leaving 16 bases between the germline ends. The CDR3 DNA is TGTGCCAGCAGTGAAGCCCGACTTCGGGATACGCAGTATTTT. Amino acid sequence: CASSEARLRDTQYF.

The J gene is TRBJ2-7, the V gene TRBV6-5; TRBD1 aligns across 9 bases. Germline V gives CDR1 MNHEY, CDR2 SVGAGI. V lost 6 bases and J lost 3; bases outside the gene matches: 9. The CDR3 contains 15 residues. The CDR3 is CASSETGTGRYEQYF. The CDR3, as DNA: TGTGCCAGCAGCGAAACCGGGACAGGGCGCTACGAGCAGTACTTC.